Listed below are T cell receptor beta chains from one sample, sequenced in a study of OX40 agonist ivuxolimab in advanced cancers. Generated by immunoSEQ multiplex PCR, the TCRdb table keeps only in-frame clones and is missing some. Of 70,000 to 95,000 clones in the sample, 80% to 85% were seen once. Sequencing was performed on CD4+ or CD8+ T cells sorted from blood, taken in a trial of the OX40 agonist ivuxolimab. The receptors derive from an adult with an advanced solid tumor such as melanoma, head and neck, liver or kidney cancer. CDR3s include the opening cysteine and the closing phenylalanine or tryptophan. Part of the rows lack a size; the others show once, few, many or a class for expanded clones.

clone size: -
V gene: TRBV27
J gene: TRBJ2-6
CDR3 protein: CASSFKGWGAGANVLTF

clone size: -
V gene: TRBV19
J gene: TRBJ1-5
CDR3 protein: CASSTLRQGNQPQHF

clone size: -
V gene: TRBV7-2
J gene: TRBJ1-1
CDR3 protein: CASRDREAHTEAFF

clone size: -
V gene: TRBV7-9
J gene: TRBJ2-2
CDR3 protein: CASSLYPGELFF

clone size: once
V gene: TRBV7-9
J gene: TRBJ1-4
CDR3 protein: CASSLDRGSEKLFF

clone size: -
V gene: TRBV4-3
J gene: TRBJ2-3
CDR3 protein: CASSPIGQGTSTDTQYF

clone size: -
V gene: TRBV13
J gene: TRBJ1-2
CDR3 protein: CASSPGQGVYGYTF

clone size: -
V gene: TRBV28
J gene: TRBJ2-7
CDR3 protein: CASNRPGGASYEQYF

clone size: once
V gene: TRBV5-1
J gene: TRBJ1-6
CDR3 protein: CASSLRGRNNSPLHF

clone size: -
V gene: TRBV5-6
J gene: TRBJ2-7
CDR3 protein: CASSLVGGRDEQYF

clone size: -
V gene: TRBV28
J gene: TRBJ2-7
CDR3 protein: CASIPSDRAYEQYF

clone size: -
V gene: TRBV12-5
J gene: TRBJ2-7
CDR3 protein: CASGLSRGQLYEQYF

clone size: -
V gene: TRBV6-5
J gene: TRBJ2-1
CDR3 protein: CASSPGLAGGEQFF

clone size: -
V gene: TRBV7-2
J gene: TRBJ2-2
CDR3 protein: CASSFRMGELFF

clone size: -
V gene: TRBV7-3
J gene: TRBJ2-7
CDR3 protein: CASSWGLAWQYF

clone size: few
V gene: TRBV9
J gene: TRBJ2-7
CDR3 protein: CASSADGTQLHEQYF

clone size: -
V gene: TRBV19
J gene: TRBJ1-1
CDR3 protein: CASSSRAVNTEAFF

clone size: -
V gene: TRBV2
J gene: TRBJ1-4
CDR3 protein: CASKGPATNEKLFF

clone size: -
V gene: TRBV27
J gene: TRBJ2-1
CDR3 protein: CASRWDTYNEQFF

clone size: -
V gene: TRBV30
J gene: TRBJ1-2
CDR3 protein: CAWSEKTGTSPFF

clone size: -
V gene: TRBV15
J gene: TRBJ2-2
CDR3 protein: CATSRDIGNTGELFF

clone size: -
V gene: TRBV21-1
J gene: TRBJ2-6
CDR3 protein: CASSNSPAGPGANVLTF

clone size: few
V gene: TRBV9
J gene: TRBJ2-3
CDR3 protein: CASSVLAGTSDTQYF

clone size: -
V gene: TRBV5-1
J gene: TRBJ2-1
CDR3 protein: CASSPTTGPEEQFF

clone size: once
V gene: TRBV5-1
J gene: TRBJ1-3
CDR3 protein: CASSLATGSSTGNTIYF

clone size: -
V gene: TRBV9
J gene: TRBJ1-1
CDR3 protein: CAGSGRRNTEAFF

clone size: -
V gene: TRBV9
J gene: TRBJ2-3
CDR3 protein: CASSVAAGGRTDTQYF

clone size: -
V gene: TRBV5-6
J gene: TRBJ1-6
CDR3 protein: CASSTGGPSTYNSPLHF

clone size: once
V gene: TRBV10-3
J gene: TRBJ1-2
CDR3 protein: CAISEGTGGYYGYTF